A selection of T cell receptor beta chains follows, all from one sample in a study of T cells after yellow fever vaccination. MiXCR, applied by TCRdb to the 5' RACE reads, yields one record per CDR3 protein. The data contain approximately 110,000 distinct CDR3 sequences, roughly 6.7% of them singletons. Sequencing was performed on CD4+ T cells sorted from PBMCs, taken 10 to 11 days after the first yellow fever vaccination. These receptors came from a man younger than 30 who received the YFV17D yellow fever vaccine. Both conserved end residues are part of each CDR3. D genes are given only for firm matches. The size entry is marked missing in some rows and otherwise reads once, few, many or a size class.

CDR3 length: 15; V gene: TRBV12-3/TRBV12-4; clone size: many; J gene: TRBJ2-3; D gene: TRBD2; CDR3 protein: CASSLVSGGTDTQYF; CDR3 DNA: TGTGCCAGCAGTTTGGTTAGCGGGGGGACAGATACGCAGTATTTT
CDR3 length: 14; V gene: TRBV3-1; clone size: many; J gene: TRBJ1-1; D gene: -; CDR3 protein: CASSRDRWAFEAFF; CDR3 DNA: TGTGCCAGCAGCCGGGATAGATGGGCTTTTGAAGCTTTCTTT
CDR3 length: 14; V gene: TRBV7-6; clone size: many; J gene: TRBJ2-2; D gene: -; CDR3 protein: CASSPRLVPGELFF; CDR3 DNA: TGTGCCAGCAGCCCCCGACTAGTCCCCGGGGAGCTGTTTTTT
CDR3 length: 15; V gene: TRBV7-9; clone size: many; J gene: TRBJ1-1; D gene: TRBD1; CDR3 protein: CASSHGDRRYTEAFF; CDR3 DNA: TGTGCCAGCAGTCACGGGGACAGGCGCTACACTGAAGCTTTCTTT
CDR3 length: 12; V gene: TRBV3-1; clone size: once; J gene: TRBJ1-2; D gene: TRBD1; CDR3 protein: CASSLESTGWTF; CDR3 DNA: TGTGCCAGCAGCCTCGAGTCGACAGGGTGGACGTTC
CDR3 length: 13; V gene: TRBV6-6; clone size: many; J gene: TRBJ1-2; D gene: -; CDR3 protein: CASSLGRIYGYTF; CDR3 DNA: TGTGCCAGCAGTTTAGGCAGAATCTATGGCTACACCTTC
CDR3 length: 14; V gene: TRBV3-1; clone size: many; J gene: TRBJ1-2; D gene: TRBD1; CDR3 protein: CASSPGTGGFGYTF; CDR3 DNA: TGTGCCAGCAGCCCCGGGACAGGGGGCTTTGGCTACACCTTC
CDR3 length: 15; V gene: TRBV5-5; clone size: many; J gene: TRBJ2-3; D gene: TRBD2; CDR3 protein: CASSQTSGIPDTQYF; CDR3 DNA: TGTGCCAGCAGCCAGACTAGCGGTATCCCAGATACGCAGTATTTT
CDR3 length: 14; V gene: TRBV5-1; clone size: many; J gene: TRBJ2-3; D gene: -; CDR3 protein: CASSLGQEADTQYF; CDR3 DNA: TGCGCCAGCAGCTTGGGTCAGGAAGCAGATACGCAGTATTTT
CDR3 length: 11; V gene: TRBV7-2; clone size: -; J gene: TRBJ1-1; D gene: -; CDR3 protein: CASSRRVRAFF; CDR3 DNA: TGTGCCAGCAGCCGCAGGGTTCGGGCTTTCTTT
CDR3 length: 14; V gene: TRBV25-1; clone size: few; J gene: TRBJ2-1; D gene: TRBD2; CDR3 protein: CASALAGGRNEQFF; CDR3 DNA: TGTGCCAGCGCACTAGCGGGGGGGCGGAATGAGCAGTTCTTC
CDR3 length: 13; V gene: TRBV7-9; clone size: many; J gene: TRBJ1-5; D gene: -; CDR3 protein: CASIGQSNQPQHF; CDR3 DNA: TGTGCCAGCATAGGGCAGTCCAATCAGCCCCAGCATTTT
CDR3 length: 14; V gene: TRBV12-3/TRBV12-4; clone size: many; J gene: TRBJ1-5; D gene: -; CDR3 protein: CASSLGWGNQPQHF; CDR3 DNA: TGTGCCAGCAGTTTAGGCTGGGGGAATCAGCCCCAGCATTTT
CDR3 length: 13; V gene: TRBV18; clone size: many; J gene: TRBJ1-4; D gene: TRBD1; CDR3 protein: CASSSTGAQKLFF; CDR3 DNA: TGTGCCAGCTCATCGACAGGGGCTCAGAAACTGTTTTTT
CDR3 length: 14; V gene: TRBV5-1; clone size: many; J gene: TRBJ2-3; D gene: TRBD2; CDR3 protein: CASRQTSGSDTQYF; CDR3 DNA: TGCGCCAGCCGCCAGACTAGCGGTTCAGATACGCAGTATTTT
CDR3 length: 12; V gene: TRBV4-2; clone size: many; J gene: TRBJ1-1; D gene: TRBD1; CDR3 protein: CASSHVTGIAFF; CDR3 DNA: TGTGCCAGCAGCCACGTGACAGGGATCGCTTTCTTT
CDR3 length: 17; V gene: TRBV5-1; clone size: many; J gene: TRBJ2-2; D gene: -; CDR3 protein: CASSITPAGGNTGELFF; CDR3 DNA: TGCGCCAGCTCGATCACTCCCGCCGGGGGAAACACCGGGGAGCTGTTTTTT
CDR3 length: 13; V gene: TRBV11-2; clone size: many; J gene: TRBJ2-3; D gene: -; CDR3 protein: CASSFTGADTQYF; CDR3 DNA: TGTGCCAGCAGCTTCACGGGGGCAGATACGCAGTATTTT
CDR3 length: 9; V gene: TRBV27; clone size: many; J gene: TRBJ1-1; D gene: -; CDR3 protein: CVCREEAFF; CDR3 DNA: TGTGTATGCCGCGAAGAAGCTTTCTTT
CDR3 length: 14; V gene: TRBV6-1; clone size: many; J gene: TRBJ1-4; D gene: -; CDR3 protein: CASLAGTANEKLFF; CDR3 DNA: TGTGCCAGCTTGGCCGGGACGGCTAATGAAAAACTGTTTTTT
CDR3 length: 13; V gene: TRBV20-1; clone size: -; J gene: TRBJ2-7; D gene: -; CDR3 protein: CSFARGTNYEQYF; CDR3 DNA: TGCAGCTTCGCACGTGGGACAAACTACGAGCAGTACTTC
CDR3 length: 18; V gene: TRBV9; clone size: many; J gene: TRBJ2-3; D gene: TRBD2; CDR3 protein: CASSVEGWASGAIDTQYF; CDR3 DNA: TGTGCCAGCAGCGTAGAGGGTTGGGCTAGCGGGGCGATAGATACGCAGTATTTT
CDR3 length: 15; V gene: TRBV12-3/TRBV12-4; clone size: many; J gene: TRBJ2-6; D gene: -; CDR3 protein: CASSLRGLQAGVLTF; CDR3 DNA: TGTGCCAGCAGTTTACGGGGCCTGCAGGCTGGCGTCCTGACTTTC
CDR3 length: 13; V gene: TRBV5-4; clone size: few; J gene: TRBJ2-7; D gene: -; CDR3 protein: CASSFGPPYEQYF; CDR3 DNA: TGTGCCAGCAGCTTCGGGCCTCCCTACGAGCAGTACTTC
CDR3 length: 20; V gene: TRBV16; clone size: many; J gene: TRBJ2-1; D gene: -; CDR3 protein: CASSPQTGQGPLSSYNEQFF; CDR3 DNA: TGTGCCAGCAGCCCTCAGACCGGGCAGGGGCCACTGAGCTCCTACAATGAGCAGTTCTTC
CDR3 length: 13; V gene: TRBV5-1; clone size: many; J gene: TRBJ1-2; D gene: -; CDR3 protein: CASSLGYRDGYTF; CDR3 DNA: TGCGCCAGCAGCTTAGGGTATAGAGATGGCTACACCTTC
CDR3 length: 15; V gene: TRBV20-1; clone size: many; J gene: TRBJ2-5; D gene: TRBD2; CDR3 protein: CSARAASGDQETQYF; CDR3 DNA: TGCAGTGCTAGGGCAGCTAGCGGGGACCAAGAGACCCAGTACTTC